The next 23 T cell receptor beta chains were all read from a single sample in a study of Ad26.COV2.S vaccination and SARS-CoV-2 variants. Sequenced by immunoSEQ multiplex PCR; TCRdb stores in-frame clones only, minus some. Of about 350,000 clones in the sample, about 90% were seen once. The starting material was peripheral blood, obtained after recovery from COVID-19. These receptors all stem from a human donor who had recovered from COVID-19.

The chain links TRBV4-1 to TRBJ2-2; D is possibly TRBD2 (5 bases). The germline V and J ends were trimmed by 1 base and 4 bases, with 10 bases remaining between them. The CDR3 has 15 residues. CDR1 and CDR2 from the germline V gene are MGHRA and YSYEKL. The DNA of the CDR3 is TGCGCCAGCAGCCAAGTCTACGGAGGCACCGGGGAGCTGTTTTTT. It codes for CASSQVYGGTGELFF.

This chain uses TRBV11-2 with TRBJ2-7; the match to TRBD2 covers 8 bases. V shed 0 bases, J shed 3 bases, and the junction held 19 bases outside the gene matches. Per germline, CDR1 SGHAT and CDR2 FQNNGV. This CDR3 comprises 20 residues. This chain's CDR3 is CASSLDSRGVRTTPIYEQYF. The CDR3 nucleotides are TGTGCCAGCAGCTTAGATTCGCGGGGGGTAAGGACGACACCAATCTACGAGCAGTACTTC.

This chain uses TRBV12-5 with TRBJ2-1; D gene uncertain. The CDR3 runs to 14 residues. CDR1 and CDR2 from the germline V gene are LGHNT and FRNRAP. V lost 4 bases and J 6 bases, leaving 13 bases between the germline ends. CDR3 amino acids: CASGYGQLFNEQFF. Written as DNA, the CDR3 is TGTGCTAGTGGTTACGGTCAGCTTTTCAATGAGCAGTTCTTC.

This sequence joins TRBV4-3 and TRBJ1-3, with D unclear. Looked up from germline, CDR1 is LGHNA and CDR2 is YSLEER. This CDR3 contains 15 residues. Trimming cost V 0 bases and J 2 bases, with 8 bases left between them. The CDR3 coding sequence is TGCGCCAGCAGCCAAGATCTCGGGGCTGGAAACACCATATATTTT. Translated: CASSQDLGAGNTIYF.

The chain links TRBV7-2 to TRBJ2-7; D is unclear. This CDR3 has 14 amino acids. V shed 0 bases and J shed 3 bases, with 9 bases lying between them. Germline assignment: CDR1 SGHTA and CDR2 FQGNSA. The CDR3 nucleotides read TGTGCCAGCAGCTTAGCCGGGTCCGGCTACGAGCAGTACTTC. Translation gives CASSLAGSGYEQYF.

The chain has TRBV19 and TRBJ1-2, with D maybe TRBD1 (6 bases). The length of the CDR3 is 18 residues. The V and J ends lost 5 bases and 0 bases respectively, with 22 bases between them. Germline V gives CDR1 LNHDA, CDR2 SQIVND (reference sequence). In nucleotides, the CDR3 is TGTGCCAGTAGTCCGGGTGCGGCAGGGGTTCTAGCTAACTATGGCTACACCTTC. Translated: CASSPGAAGVLANYGYTF.

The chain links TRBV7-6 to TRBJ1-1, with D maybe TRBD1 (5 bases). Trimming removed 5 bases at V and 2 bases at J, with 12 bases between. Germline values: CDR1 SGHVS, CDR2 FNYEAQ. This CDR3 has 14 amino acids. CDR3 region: CASSVGTVNTEAFF. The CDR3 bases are TGTGCCAGCAGCGTGGGGACGGTAAACACTGAAGCTTTCTTT.

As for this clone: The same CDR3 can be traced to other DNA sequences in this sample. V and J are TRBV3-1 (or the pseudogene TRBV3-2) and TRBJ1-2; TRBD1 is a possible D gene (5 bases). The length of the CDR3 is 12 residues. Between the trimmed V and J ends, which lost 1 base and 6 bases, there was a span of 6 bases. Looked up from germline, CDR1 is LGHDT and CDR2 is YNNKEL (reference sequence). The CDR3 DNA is TGTGCCAGCAGCCAAGCAGGGCATGGCTACACCTTC. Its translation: CASSQAGHGYTF.

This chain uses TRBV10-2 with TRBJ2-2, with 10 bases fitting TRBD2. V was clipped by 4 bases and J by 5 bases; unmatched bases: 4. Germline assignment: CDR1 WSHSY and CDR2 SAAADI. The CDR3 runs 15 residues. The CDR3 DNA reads TGCGCCAGCAGTGTCTTAGCGGGGGGTACCGGGGAGCTGTTTTTT. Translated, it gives CASSVLAGGTGELFF.

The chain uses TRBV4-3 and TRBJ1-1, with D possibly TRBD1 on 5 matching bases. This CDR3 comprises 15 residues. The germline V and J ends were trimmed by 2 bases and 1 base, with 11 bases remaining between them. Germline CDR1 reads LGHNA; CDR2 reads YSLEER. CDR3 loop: CASSQPGQRNTEAFF. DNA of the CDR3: TGCGCCAGCAGCCAACCCGGACAACGGAACACTGAAGCTTTCTTT.

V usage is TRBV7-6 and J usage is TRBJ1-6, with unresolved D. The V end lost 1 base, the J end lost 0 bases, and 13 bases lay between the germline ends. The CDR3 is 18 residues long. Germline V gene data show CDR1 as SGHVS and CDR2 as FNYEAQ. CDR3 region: CASSLGHNPSSYNSPLHF. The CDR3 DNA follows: TGTGCCAGCAGCTTAGGGCATAACCCGAGCTCCTATAATTCACCCCTCCACTTT.

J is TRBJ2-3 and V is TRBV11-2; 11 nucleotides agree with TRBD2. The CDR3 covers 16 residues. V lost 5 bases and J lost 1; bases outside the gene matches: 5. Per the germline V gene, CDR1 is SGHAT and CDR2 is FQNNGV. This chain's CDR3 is CASSILLAGGTDTQYF. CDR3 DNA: TGTGCCAGCAGCATCCTACTAGCGGGGGGCACAGATACGCAGTATTTT.

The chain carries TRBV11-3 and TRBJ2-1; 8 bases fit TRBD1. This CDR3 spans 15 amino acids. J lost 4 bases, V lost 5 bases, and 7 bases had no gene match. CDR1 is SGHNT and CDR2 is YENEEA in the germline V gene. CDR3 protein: CASSRRGQAYNEQFF. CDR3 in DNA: TGTGCCAGCAGCCGCCGGGGACAGGCGTACAATGAGCAGTTCTTC.

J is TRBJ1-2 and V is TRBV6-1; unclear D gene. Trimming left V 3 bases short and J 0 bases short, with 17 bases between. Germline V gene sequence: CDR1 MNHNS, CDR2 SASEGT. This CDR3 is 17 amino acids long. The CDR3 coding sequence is TGTGCCAGCAGTGAGGCGAGAGGGCTTCAAGCTAACTATGGCTACACCTTC. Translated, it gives CASSEARGLQANYGYTF.

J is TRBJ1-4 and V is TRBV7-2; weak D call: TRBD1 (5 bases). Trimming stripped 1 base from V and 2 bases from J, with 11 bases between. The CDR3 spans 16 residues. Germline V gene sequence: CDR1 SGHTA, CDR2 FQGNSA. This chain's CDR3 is CASSLGLGHTNEKLFF. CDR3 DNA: TGTGCCAGCAGCTTAGGGTTGGGGCACACTAATGAAAAACTGTTTTTT.

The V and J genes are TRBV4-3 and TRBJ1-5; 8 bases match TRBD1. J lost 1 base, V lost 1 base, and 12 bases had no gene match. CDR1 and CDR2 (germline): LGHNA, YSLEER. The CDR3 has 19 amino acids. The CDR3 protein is CASSQGWDRREVSNQPQHF. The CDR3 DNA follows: TGCGCCAGCAGCCAAGGATGGGACAGGCGGGAGGTGAGCAATCAGCCCCAGCATTTT.

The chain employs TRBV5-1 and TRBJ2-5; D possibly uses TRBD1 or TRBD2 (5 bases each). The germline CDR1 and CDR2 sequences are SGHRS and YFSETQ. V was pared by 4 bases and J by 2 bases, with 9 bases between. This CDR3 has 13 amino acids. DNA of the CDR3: TGCGCCAGCAGCCCGGGACCTCAAGAGACCCAGTACTTC. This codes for CASSPGPQETQYF.

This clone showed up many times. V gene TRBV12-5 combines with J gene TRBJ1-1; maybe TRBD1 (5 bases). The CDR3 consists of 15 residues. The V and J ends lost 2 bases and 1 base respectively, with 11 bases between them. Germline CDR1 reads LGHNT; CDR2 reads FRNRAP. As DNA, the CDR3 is TGTGCTAGTGGTTTGAACCACCAGGGGAACACTGAAGCTTTCTTT. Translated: CASGLNHQGNTEAFF. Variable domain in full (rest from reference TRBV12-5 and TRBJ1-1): DARVTQTPRHKVTEMGQEVTMRCQPILGHNTVFWYRQTMMQGLELLAYFRNRAPLDDSGMPKDRFSAEMPDATLATLKIQPSEPRDSAVYFCASGLNHQGNTEAFFGQGTRLTVV.

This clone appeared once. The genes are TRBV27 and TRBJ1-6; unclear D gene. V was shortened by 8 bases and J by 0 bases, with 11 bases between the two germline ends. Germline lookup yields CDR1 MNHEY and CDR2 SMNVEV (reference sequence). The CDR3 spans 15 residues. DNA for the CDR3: TGTGCCAGCTCTCCCCTGAGCTCCTATAATTCACCCCTCCACTTT. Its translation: CASSPLSSYNSPLHF.

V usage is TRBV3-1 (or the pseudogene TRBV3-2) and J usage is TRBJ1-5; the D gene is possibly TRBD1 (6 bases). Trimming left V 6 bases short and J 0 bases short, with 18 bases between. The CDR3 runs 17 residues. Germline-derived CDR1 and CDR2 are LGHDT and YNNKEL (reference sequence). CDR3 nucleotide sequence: TGTGCCAGCAGAACAGCCGGGGGCCCTTATAGCAATCAGCCCCAGCATTTT. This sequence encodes CASRTAGGPYSNQPQHF.

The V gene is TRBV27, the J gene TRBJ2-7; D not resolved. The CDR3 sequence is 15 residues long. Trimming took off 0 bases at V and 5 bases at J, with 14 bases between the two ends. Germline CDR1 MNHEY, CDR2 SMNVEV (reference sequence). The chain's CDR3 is CASSLSADNRHEQYF. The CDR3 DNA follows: TGTGCCAGCAGTTTATCCGCAGACAATCGCCACGAGCAGTACTTC.

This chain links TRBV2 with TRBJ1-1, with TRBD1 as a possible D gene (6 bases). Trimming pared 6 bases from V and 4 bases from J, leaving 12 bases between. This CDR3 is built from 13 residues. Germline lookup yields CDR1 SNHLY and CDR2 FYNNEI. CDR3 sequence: CASRGTTGTEAFF. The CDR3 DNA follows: TGTGCCAGCAGAGGGACAACGGGCACTGAAGCTTTCTTT. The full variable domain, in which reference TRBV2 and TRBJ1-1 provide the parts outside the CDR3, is EPEVTQTPSHQVTQMGQEVILRCVPISNHLYFYWYRQILGQKVEFLVSFYNNEISEKSEIFDDQFSVERPDGSNFTLKIRSTKLEDSAMYFCASRGTTGTEAFFGQGTRLTVV.

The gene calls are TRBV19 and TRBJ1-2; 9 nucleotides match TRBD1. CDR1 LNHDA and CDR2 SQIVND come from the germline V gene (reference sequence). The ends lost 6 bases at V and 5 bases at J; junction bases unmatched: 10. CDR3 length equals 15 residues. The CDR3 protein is CASSSLPGQGYGYTF. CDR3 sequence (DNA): TGTGCCAGTAGCTCACTGCCGGGACAGGGTTATGGCTACACCTTC.